This is a list of T cell receptor beta chains from one sample in a study of blood T cell repertoires in COVID-19. The table came from immunoSEQ multiplex PCR; TCRdb's copy has only in-frame clones and leaves some out. This table holds tens of thousands of clones, about 84% found once. The specimen sequenced was peripheral blood. These TCRs come from a man aged 45-65 years with COVID-19, enrolled during active disease. The CDR3 runs from the conserved cysteine through the conserved F or W. A D gene is named only where the DNA matches it firmly. Some rows mark clone size as missing; the rest say once, few, many or name a class of expanded clone.

cdr3_length d_call j_call clone_size v_call cdr3_aa cdr3_nt
15 TRBD1 TRBJ2-7 once TRBV19 CASSSTGTGGYEQYF TGTGCCAGTAGTAGCACCGGGACAGGGGGCTACGAGCAGTACTTC
17 TRBD2 TRBJ2-3 . TRBV7-2 CASSIKGTSGGADTQYF TGTGCCAGCAGCATTAAAGGGACTAGCGGGGGTGCAGATACGCAGTATTTT
15 TRBD1 TRBJ2-5 . TRBV5-1 CASSSRQGVSETQYF TGCGCCAGCAGCTCAAGACAGGGAGTATCGGAGACCCAGTACTTC
14 . TRBJ1-2 . TRBV2 CASSVNGENYGYTF TGTGCCAGCAGTGTCAACGGGGAAAACTATGGCTACACCTTC
17 TRBD2 TRBJ2-1 few TRBV3-1/TRBV3-2 CASSQGVASGIYNEQFF TGTGCCAGCAGCCAAGGCGTGGCTAGCGGTATATACAATGAGCAGTTCTTC
17 TRBD1 TRBJ2-1 . TRBV5-6 CASSGTGVLSSYNEQFF TGTGCCAGCAGCGGGACAGGGGTCTTATCCTCCTACAATGAGCAGTTCTTC
14 TRBD1 TRBJ2-7 . TRBV5-1 CASSSDRGDYEQYF TGCGCCAGCAGCTCGGACAGGGGGGACTACGAGCAGTACTTC
15 TRBD2 TRBJ2-7 . TRBV7-3 CASSFGLANRGEQYF TGTGCCAGCAGCTTCGGACTAGCGAACAGGGGCGAGCAGTACTTC
13 TRBD1 TRBJ2-2 . TRBV7-2 CASARQGRGELFF TGTGCCAGTGCTAGACAGGGCCGCGGGGAGCTGTTTTTT
13 . TRBJ1-2 . TRBV11-2 CASSPGGGEGYTF TGTGCCAGCAGCCCGGGGGGCGGGGAGGGCTACACCTTC
16 TRBD2 TRBJ2-3 . TRBV6-5 CASSYGASGGTDTQYF TGTGCCAGCAGTTACGGGGCTAGCGGAGGCACAGATACGCAGTATTTT
16 TRBD1 TRBJ2-3 . TRBV4-1 CASSPPTGGGPDTQYF TGCGCCAGCAGCCCCCCGACAGGGGGTGGGCCAGATACGCAGTATTTT
12 . TRBJ2-7 . TRBV9 CASSASDYEQYF TGTGCCAGCAGCGCAAGCGACTACGAGCAGTACTTC
12 . TRBJ2-7 . TRBV7-8 CASSRRSYEQYF TGTGCCAGCAGCCGACGCTCCTACGAGCAGTACTTC
14 TRBD1 TRBJ2-1 few TRBV30 CAWNRDSSYNEQFF TGTGCCTGGAACCGGGACAGCTCCTACAATGAGCAGTTCTTC
13 TRBD1 TRBJ1-5 few TRBV6-5 CASRNRGSQPQHF TGTGCCAGCAGAAACAGGGGAAGTCAGCCCCAGCATTTT
16 . TRBJ1-4 . TRBV21-1 CAKRQRLRPTNEKLFF TGTGCCAAGCGACAGCGTCTCCGGCCTACTAATGAAAAACTGTTTTTT
11 . TRBJ1-6 few TRBV2 CASNTGAPLHF TGTGCCAGCAATACAGGAGCACCCCTCCACTTT
15 TRBD2 TRBJ2-5 . TRBV27 CASSQGLAGVETQYF TGTGCCAGCAGTCAAGGACTAGCGGGGGTGGAGACCCAGTACTTC
13 . TRBJ1-4 few TRBV16 CASSQSRNEKLFF TGTGCCAGCAGCCAATCGCGGAATGAAAAACTGTTTTTT
16 . TRBJ2-6 . TRBV6-2/TRBV6-3 CASSASGLTGANVLTF TGTGCCAGCAGTGCCTCAGGGTTAACAGGGGCCAACGTCCTGACTTTC
13 . TRBJ2-5 . TRBV15 CATSRDRKETQYF TGTGCCACCAGCAGGGACAGAAAAGAGACCCAGTACTTC
15 . TRBJ1-2 . TRBV3-1/TRBV3-2 CASSLRTADLYGYTF TGTGCCAGCAGCCTACGGACAGCCGATCTCTATGGCTACACCTTC
14 . TRBJ1-3 . TRBV7-8 CASLRGTSGNTIYF TGTGCCAGCTTGAGAGGGACAAGTGGAAACACCATATATTTT
15 . TRBJ1-4 . TRBV5-1 CASSLGRGPNEKLFF TGCGCCAGCAGCTTGGGTAGGGGCCCTAATGAAAAACTGTTTTTT
16 . TRBJ1-6 once TRBV30 CAWSVFRISYNSPLHF TGTGCCTGGAGTGTATTTCGTATCTCCTATAATTCACCCCTCCACTTT
16 . TRBJ2-7 . TRBV9 CASSVGGDRTYYEQYF TGTGCCAGCAGCGTAGGGGGGGACAGAACCTACTACGAGCAGTACTTC
15 . TRBJ1-1 once TRBV19 CASTNPGVGGTEAFF TGTGCCAGTACCAATCCCGGGGTAGGGGGCACTGAAGCTTTCTTT
16 TRBD2 TRBJ2-3 . TRBV5-8 CASKFSGGLSTDTQYF TGTGCCAGCAAGTTCAGCGGGGGCCTAAGCACAGATACGCAGTATTTT
14 . TRBJ2-3 . TRBV6-5 CATTRGAHTDTQYF TGTGCCACAACACGGGGGGCCCACACAGATACGCAGTATTTT
13 TRBD1 TRBJ2-3 . TRBV6-2/TRBV6-3 CASSNRQGDTQYF TGTGCCAGCAGTAACCGACAGGGGGATACGCAGTATTTT
13 . TRBJ1-2 . TRBV30 CAWDTTGGYGYTF TGTGCCTGGGACACGACAGGCGGCTATGGCTACACCTTC
15 . TRBJ1-2 . TRBV6-6 CASSYSPGVYYGYTF TGTGCCAGCAGTTACTCACCAGGGGTGTACTATGGCTACACCTTC
16 . TRBJ1-4 . TRBV6-1 CASSEGEGPWAQKLFF TGTGCCAGCAGTGAAGGAGAGGGCCCCTGGGCCCAAAAACTGTTTTTT
14 . TRBJ1-3 . TRBV5-1 CASSLGQYGNTIYF TGCGCCAGCAGCCTAGGACAGTATGGAAACACCATATATTTT
15 . TRBJ1-5 . TRBV7-2 CASSLGAGSNQPQHF TGTGCCAGCAGCCTAGGGGCGGGCAGCAATCAGCCCCAGCATTTT
17 TRBD2 TRBJ2-3 . TRBV6-1 CASSVAGTSGGTDTQYF TGTGCCAGCAGTGTAGCCGGGACTAGCGGGGGCACAGATACGCAGTATTTT
15 . TRBJ1-2 . TRBV2 CASSERRIGNYGYTF TGTGCCAGCAGTGAAAGACGTATCGGGAACTATGGCTACACCTTC
15 . TRBJ1-5 few TRBV2 CASNAGTLSNQPQHF TGTGCCAGCAATGCCGGGACATTAAGCAATCAGCCCCAGCATTTT
14 TRBD1 TRBJ1-5 . TRBV7-9 CASSFTGGGQPQHF TGTGCCAGCAGCTTCACAGGGGGCGGTCAGCCCCAGCATTTT
14 . TRBJ2-1 once TRBV2 CASIRGLTNNEQFF TGTGCCAGCATTCGCGGCCTAACGAACAATGAGCAGTTCTTC
15 TRBD2 TRBJ2-7 once TRBV4-1 CASSQDRSGVYEQYF TGCGCCAGCAGCCAAGATCGAAGCGGGGTTTACGAGCAGTACTTC
13 . TRBJ2-5 . TRBV14 CASSQVSAGTQYF TGTGCCAGCAGCCAAGTTTCCGCAGGGACCCAGTACTTC
13 . TRBJ2-2 . TRBV9 CASSPSDRRELFF TGTGCCAGCAGCCCTTCAGACAGGCGGGAGCTGTTTTTT
17 TRBD1 TRBJ2-2 . TRBV29-1 CSVSKKGQGQNTGELFF TGCAGCGTTAGCAAAAAAGGACAGGGCCAGAACACCGGGGAGCTGTTTTTT
13 . TRBJ2-7 . TRBV21-1 CASSRDDRGHQYF TGTGCCAGCAGCAGAGACGACAGGGGGCATCAGTACTTC
14 . TRBJ1-1 few TRBV3-1/TRBV3-2 CASSQDTHNTEAFF TGTGCCAGCAGCCAAGATACACACAACACTGAAGCTTTCTTT